This TCR beta chain was obtained from a study of T cell repertoires in cytomegalovirus infection. About the research overall: Carrying CMV and the relevant HLA type showed in public TCR beta signatures.

One entry per CDR3 protein results from TCRdb running MiXCR on the reads. In the table there are some 300,000 distinct CDR3 sequences, 15% to 20% of which are singletons. This clonotype was detected many times. The origin of this receptor is a human donor in good health (CMV status not recorded). Some clones in this sample may be carry-over from other donors' samples. The specimen sequenced was PBMCs.

The CDR3 reads CASSQDLRTYGYTF. For the CDR3, the DNA is TGTGCCAGCAGCCAAGATCTCAGGACCTATGGCTACACCTTC. The V and J genes are TRBV4-2 and TRBJ1-2; D uncertain. The CDR3 loop spans 14 amino acids. Trimming left V 0 bases short and J 4 bases short, with 9 bases between. CDR1 LGHNA and CDR2 YNFKEQ come from the germline V gene.